This T cell receptor (beta chain) was profiled in a study of cytomegalovirus exposure and HLA in healthy donors. Primers: 60 Vbeta forward and 13 Jbeta reverse. Only in-frame clones appear in the TCRdb table, and some are missing; sequencing was by immunoSEQ multiplex PCR. Here the sample spans fewer than 80,000 clones, roughly 77% being singletons. The germline V gene encodes CDR1 MNHEY and CDR2 SMNVEV (reference sequence). The CDR3 extends over 15 amino acids. V was pared by 4 bases and J by 14 bases, with 24 bases between. This clone was seen just once. The gene calls are TRBV27 and TRBJ2-1; D possibly corresponds to TRBD1 (7 bases). The sequenced sample was PBMCs. This TCR was recovered from a woman in her thirties in good health and CMV-seronegative. The DNA of the CDR3 is TGTGCCAGCAGTTCCCCCCCCACAGGGGAGGTGGAAAAGTTCTTC. It is translated as CASSSPPTGEVEKFF.